This T cell receptor (beta chain) originates from a study of CD8 T cells in Susac syndrome (dated by TCRdb to the late 2010s). Notes on the research overall: Whether CD8+ T cell activation and differentiation in Susac syndrome was antigen driven was tested using repertoire sequencing. Beyond this particular receptor, the publication reports: The number of individuals in the TCR sequencing and HLA analysis was acknowledged as relatively small.

Comments on this clonotype: The clone's antigen remains unknown. Per-base quality was not reported, and no clone a single base away is much larger than it.

RNA was extracted using the RNeasy kit, and roughly 0.5 to 1 microgram was reverse transcribed with random hexamers. TCR beta CDR3 regions were amplified with the immunoSEQ multiplex PCR assay covering 54 Vbeta and 13 Jbeta segments. To correct PCR amplification bias, a synthetic template baseline was used for both primer optimization and computational correction. In the authors' own workflow: Only productive sequences were kept, with reads annotated to V, D and J genes according to IMGT and analyzed in immunoSEQ Analyzer. Clonality was computed as one minus Shannon entropy normalized by log2 of the number of productive unique sequences. Public and private clones were assessed among the 100 most prevalent clones of each patient and control. Clones were defined as Susac-specific when absent from the healthy and MS cohorts, from 1052 published viral clones and from other ImmuneACCESS disease sequences. The public reads were run again by TCRdb, first through fastp at Q25 and then through MiXCR, and only productive beta chains were kept. One record per CDR3 amino acid sequence lists the most common genes and DNA. The authors' filters were not applied to this entry. In this sample the table shows about 250,000 distinct CDR3 sequences, around 95% of which occur a single time. The ten most abundant clones make up approximately 0.07% of the sample.

The junction shows trimming of 3 bases on V and 1 base on J, plus 14 bases between the germline ends. CDR1 SQVTM and CDR2 ANQGSEA are derived from the germline V gene. The CDR3 spans 15 residues, from the cysteine through the phenylalanine. Left in the record is the CDR3 DNA by itself, 45 bases read in frame from the first base. Peripheral blood CD8+ and CD4+ T cells from healthy donors, Susac syndrome patients and multiple sclerosis patients were profiled using high-throughput TCR beta sequencing. The multiple sclerosis controls were treatment-naive patients whose relapsing-remitting disease, either stable or active, fulfilled the revised McDonald criteria. Bulk CD8+ and CD4+ T cells were purified by magnetic negative isolation, while CD8+ TEMRA cells were enriched using FACS. Blood was collected in EDTA tubes and processed within 24 hours, with PBMCs isolated through density gradient centrifugation. PBMCs intended for TCR sequencing were cryopreserved in liquid nitrogen and were subsequently thawed in a 37 degrees C water bath. A purity of at least 90% was achieved for sorted or isolated CD4+, CD8+ and CD8+ TEMRA cells.

The chain uses TRBV29-1 and TRBJ2-3; the best D guess is TRBD2, with 6 bases matching. Sequenced sample: CD4+ T cells from PBMCs. This TCR was sampled from a human donor with multiple sclerosis. The nucleotide sequence reads as follows: TGCAGCGTTGATGGCCACGGGGGTCGCACAGATACGCAGTATTTT. This yields the protein CSVDGHGGRTDTQYF.